Each of the 4 T cell receptor beta chains below was sequenced from the same sample in a study of cytomegalovirus exposure and HLA in healthy donors. The study ran its PCR with 60 Vbeta and 13 Jbeta primers. TCRdb's table, derived via immunoSEQ multiplex PCR, lists solely in-frame clones and lacks some. The sample has over 100,000 clones, around 75% seen once. The source material was PBMCs. Source of these receptors: a man younger than 45 in good health and CMV-seronegative.

The chain has TRBV6-6 and TRBJ1-1, with D perhaps matching TRBD1 (6 bases). Germline V gene lookup returns CDR1 MNHNY and CDR2 SVGAGI (reference sequence). The CDR3 consists of 15 residues. The V end lost 0 bases, the J end lost 5 bases, and 13 bases lay between the germline ends. CDR3 amino acids: CASSYSLTGGTEAFF. As DNA, the CDR3 is TGTGCCAGCAGTTACTCCTTGACAGGCGGGACTGAAGCTTTCTTT.

V gene TRBV2 combines with J gene TRBJ2-3; TRBD1 agrees at 9 bases. The germline V gene has CDR1 SNHLY and CDR2 FYNNEI. CDR3 length: 16 residues. The J segment lost 8 bases and the V segment lost 6 bases, leaving 15 bases of the junction unmatched. CDR3 DNA sequence: TGTGCCAGCAGCTTACCAGGGGACAGGGATTGGGTTACGCAGTATTTT. Translated: CASSLPGDRDWVTQYF. The whole variable domain, filled in from reference TRBV2 and TRBJ2-3, reads EPEVTQTPSHQVTQMGQEVILRCVPISNHLYFYWYRQILGQKVEFLVSFYNNEISEKSEIFDDQFSVERPDGSNFTLKIRSTKLEDSAMYFCASSLPGDRDWVTQYFGPGTRLTVL.

This chain joins TRBV9 and TRBJ1-2; TRBD1 matches 7 bases. The CDR3 has 14 residues. Trimming cost V 2 bases and J 0 bases; bases outside gene matches: 1. Germline values: CDR1 SGDLS, CDR2 YYNGEE. The CDR3 coding sequence is TGTGCCAGCAGCGTCCAGGGGGCTAACTATGGCTACACCTTC. Translated: CASSVQGANYGYTF.

The chain employs TRBV5-4 and TRBJ2-7; D ambiguous. The CDR3 spans 13 residues. The germline gives CDR1 SGHNT, CDR2 YYREEE (reference sequence). V lost 0 bases and J 1 base, leaving 5 bases between the germline ends. The CDR3 DNA follows: TGTGCCAGCAGCTTGGGCGTGTCCTACGAGCAGTACTTC. Protein sequence: CASSLGVSYEQYF. Together with reference TRBV5-4 and TRBJ2-7, the CDR3 gives the full variable domain: ETGVTQSPTHLIKTRGQQVTLRCSSQSGHNTVSWYQQALGQGPQFIFQYYREEENGRGNFPPRFSGLQFPNYSSELNVNALELDDSALYLCASSLGVSYEQYFGPGTRLTVT.